Below are 23 T cell receptor beta chains sequenced from a single sample in a study of blood T cell repertoires in COVID-19. Assay: immunoSEQ multiplex PCR; the TCRdb copy retains only in-frame clones and omits some. The sample lists approximately 220,000 clones, over 80% seen once, with 2% to 3% in the top ten. The sequencing input was PBMCs or T cells enriched from blood (not recorded which). The origin of the receptors is a young woman with acute COVID-19.

The V gene is TRBV19, the J gene TRBJ1-1, with unresolved D. The CDR3 is 16 residues long. Per germline, CDR1 LNHDA and CDR2 SQIVND (reference sequence). Trimming pared 9 bases from V and 0 bases from J, leaving 20 bases between. CDR3 amino acids: CASRSTLEQLNTEAFF. In DNA form, the CDR3 reads TGTGCCAGCCGCAGCACACTCGAACAGTTGAACACTGAAGCTTTCTTT.

The chain carries TRBV7-2 and TRBJ1-5; D perhaps matches TRBD1 (6 bases). Trimming cost V 5 bases and J 4 bases, with 24 bases left between them. This CDR3 region has 18 residues. Germline loops: CDR1 SGHTA, CDR2 FQGNSA. The chain's CDR3 is CASSAQPGDLVSNQPQHF. The CDR3 DNA reads TGTGCCAGCAGCGCACAACCAGGGGATCTGGTCTCAAATCAGCCCCAGCATTTT.

The chain links TRBV7-6 to TRBJ1-6; D unresolved. V lost 1 base to trimming and J lost 10 bases, with 8 bases between them. Germline CDR1 SGHVS, CDR2 FNYEAQ. This CDR3 is built from 13 residues. The DNA of the CDR3 is TGTGCCAGCAGCTTAGATGCGGGGTCACCCCTCCACTTT. Protein sequence: CASSLDAGSPLHF.

J is TRBJ1-3 and V is TRBV19; the match to TRBD1 covers 7 bases. The CDR3 consists of 20 residues. Germline CDR1 and CDR2: LNHDA and SQIVND (reference sequence). Trimming cost V 5 bases and J 0 bases; bases outside gene matches: 19. CDR3 DNA: TGTGCCAGTAGTCGACAGGGAGCATGGGCTCGCGACTTCTCTGGAAACACCATATATTTT. Protein sequence: CASSRQGAWARDFSGNTIYF.

The rearrangement uses TRBV5-4 and TRBJ1-2, with 8 bases matching TRBD1. The CDR3 covers 15 residues. J lost 2 bases, V lost 4 bases, and 7 bases had no gene match. Germline loops: CDR1 SGHNT, CDR2 YYREEE (reference sequence). The CDR3 loop reads CASSPDRDGNYGYTF. Written as DNA, the CDR3 is TGTGCCAGCAGCCCGGACAGGGATGGAAACTATGGCTACACCTTC. The whole variable domain, filled in from reference TRBV5-4 and TRBJ1-2, reads ETGVTQSPTHLIKTRGQQVTLRCSSQSGHNTVSWYQQALGQGPQFIFQYYREEENGRGNFPPRFSGLQFPNYSSELNVNALELDDSALYLCASSPDRDGNYGYTFGSGTRLTVV.

This sequence joins TRBV7-6 and TRBJ2-5, with TRBD2 identical over 11 bases. The trim removed 2 bases at V and 0 bases at J, leaving 8 bases unmatched. The CDR3 loop spans 18 amino acids. In germline, CDR1 is SGHVS, CDR2 FNYEAQ. The CDR3 coding sequence is TGTGCCAGCAGCTTAATTATTAAGACTAGCGGGGACCAAGAGACCCAGTACTTC. This sequence encodes CASSLIIKTSGDQETQYF. Supplemented by reference TRBV7-6 and TRBJ2-5, the full variable domain reads GAGVSQSPRYKVTKRGQDVALRCDPISGHVSLYWYRQALGQGPEFLTYFNYEAQQDKSGLPNDRFSAERPEGSISTLTIQRTEQRDSAMYRCASSLIIKTSGDQETQYFGPGTRLLVL.

This rearrangement joins TRBV18 to TRBJ2-3; D is undetermined. CDR1 is KGHSH and CDR2 is LQKENI in the germline V gene. The CDR3 runs to 14 residues. Trimming stripped 3 bases from V and 3 bases from J, with 10 bases between. CDR3: CASSPEAATDTQYF. Written as DNA, the CDR3 is TGTGCCAGCTCACCTGAGGCCGCTACAGATACGCAGTATTTT.

The rearrangement uses TRBV28 and TRBJ2-1, with 8 nucleotides matching TRBD2. This CDR3 spans 13 amino acids. V was clipped by 7 bases and J by 4 bases; unmatched bases: 3. Germline assignment: CDR1 MDHEN and CDR2 SYDVKM. The CDR3 bases are TGTGCCAGCAAAGGCGGGGGGTACAATGAGCAGTTCTTC. Encoded protein: CASKGGGYNEQFF.

The chain uses TRBV24-1 and TRBJ2-2; 7 nucleotides line up with TRBD1. Unmatched junction bases numbered 10, after V lost 4 bases and J lost 6 bases. CDR1 is KGHDR and CDR2 is SFDVKD in the germline V gene. The CDR3 covers 16 residues. The CDR3: CATSESGQGESGELFF. The CDR3 DNA reads TGTGCCACCAGTGAGAGCGGCCAGGGGGAATCCGGGGAGCTGTTTTTT.

The chain carries TRBV14 and TRBJ1-3; D unresolved. The CDR3 covers 11 residues. In germline, CDR1 is SGHDN, CDR2 FVKESK. V was cut by 3 bases and J by 8 bases, with 5 bases left in between. The DNA of the CDR3 is TGTGCCAGCAGCCAGGCGGACACCATATATTTT. This gives the protein CASSQADTIYF. Full variable domain (remainder filled in from reference TRBV14 and TRBJ1-3): EAGVTQFPSHSVIEKGQTVTLRCDPISGHDNLYWYRRVMGKEIKFLLHFVKESKQDESGMPNNRFLAERTGGTYSTLKVQPAELEDSGVYFCASSQADTIYFGEGSWLTVV.

V gene TRBV3-1 (or the pseudogene TRBV3-2) combines with J gene TRBJ1-6, with TRBD1 identical over 7 bases. Germline assignment: CDR1 LGHDT and CDR2 YNNKEL (reference sequence). This CDR3 spans 14 amino acids. Trimming removed 1 base from V and 10 bases from J; junction bases left unmatched: 4. CDR3 sequence reads: CASSQGQGESPLHF. The CDR3 DNA reads as TGTGCCAGCAGCCAAGGCCAGGGGGAATCACCCCTCCACTTT.

A word on this clone: A much larger clone differs by one base, so this may be a read error. Other nucleotide sequences in the sample specify the same CDR3. The chain recombines TRBV5-1 with TRBJ1-1, with TRBD1 as a possible D gene (6 bases). Germline CDR1 is SGHRS and CDR2 is YFSETQ. The CDR3 has 14 residues. Trimming shortened V by 4 bases and J by 1 base, and 11 bases separated the two germline ends. The CDR3, as DNA: TGCGCCAGCAGCCTACAGACAGGGAACACTGAAGCTTTCTTT. This gives the protein CASSLQTGNTEAFF.

The V gene is TRBV6-5, the J gene TRBJ2-7; D perhaps matches TRBD1 (5 bases). The CDR3 length is 14 residues. V shed 1 base and J shed 1 base, with 8 bases lying between them. Germline CDR1 is MNHEY and CDR2 is SVGAGI. The CDR3 spells CASSYLPGSYEQYF. CDR3 bases: TGTGCCAGCAGTTACTTGCCAGGGTCCTACGAGCAGTACTTC.

This chain joins TRBV6-5 and TRBJ2-1; D remains ambiguous. V was pared by 7 bases and J by 4 bases, with 14 bases between. CDR1 is MNHEY and CDR2 is SVGAGI in the germline V gene. CDR3 length equals 14 residues. The CDR3 here is CASIRSLGYNEQFF. The CDR3 nucleotides read TGTGCCAGCATCAGATCCCTAGGTTACAATGAGCAGTTCTTC.

The gene calls are TRBV28 and TRBJ1-6; no clear D. Germline V gives CDR1 MDHEN, CDR2 SYDVKM. This CDR3 is 15 amino acids long. V was shortened by 3 bases and J by 6 bases, with 12 bases between the two germline ends. CDR3 residues: CASSLDLLLNSPLHF. The DNA of the CDR3 is TGTGCCAGCAGTTTGGACTTGTTACTTAATTCACCCCTCCACTTT.

The genes are TRBV11-2 and TRBJ2-3, with 9 bases identical to TRBD2. The CDR3 runs to 18 residues. The trim removed 0 bases at V and 4 bases at J, leaving 11 bases unmatched. From germline, CDR1 is SGHAT and CDR2 FQNNGV. The CDR3 DNA reads as TGTGCCAGCAGCTTAGAATTTGCGGGGGGGATTCGGGCAGATACGCAGTATTTT. Translation gives CASSLEFAGGIRADTQYF.

This clone was found once. The chain combines TRBV6-1 with TRBJ1-5, with 9 bases lining up with TRBD1. The CDR3 has 16 amino acids. V was pared by 2 bases and J by 0 bases, with 2 bases of the junction left unmatched. Germline V CDR1 and CDR2: MNHNS, SASEGT. CDR3: CASSERDRVSNQPQHF. The CDR3 nucleotides read TGTGCCAGCAGTGAAAGGGACAGGGTTAGCAATCAGCCCCAGCATTTT.

This chain connects TRBV4-3 to TRBJ1-2; tentative D call: TRBD1 (5 bases). The CDR3 contains 15 residues. The germline gives CDR1 LGHNA, CDR2 YSLEER. The ends were cut back, 6 bases at V and 3 bases at J, with 17 bases in the middle. The CDR3 spells CASSPADSGYYGYTF. CDR3 DNA: TGCGCCAGCAGTCCTGCAGACAGCGGGTACTATGGCTACACCTTC.

CDR3 bases: TGCGCCAGCAGCTCGAGGGACAGCGCAACTAATGAAAAACTGTTTTTT. It specifies CASSSRDSATNEKLFF. The chain links TRBV5-1 to TRBJ1-4, with 7 bases aligning to TRBD1. The CDR3 totals 16 residues. V shed 3 bases and J 0 bases; nucleotides not matched to a gene: 5. The germline V gene encodes CDR1 SGHRS and CDR2 YFSETQ.

This chain uses TRBV27 with TRBJ1-5, with unresolved D. Trimming took off 5 bases at V and 0 bases at J, with 8 bases between the two ends. CDR1 is MNHEY and CDR2 is SMNVEV in the germline V gene (reference sequence). This CDR3 has 14 residues. As DNA, the CDR3 is TGTGCCAGCAGTACAGACAATAGCAATCAGCCCCAGCATTTT. Translating gives CASSTDNSNQPQHF.

This clone was seen only a few times. This chain connects TRBV3-1 (or the pseudogene TRBV3-2) to TRBJ1-1, with unresolved D. V lost 1 base and J lost 0, with 6 bases in between. CDR3 length: 14 amino acids. Germline lookup yields CDR1 LGHDT and CDR2 YNNKEL (reference sequence). CDR3 loop: CASSQGAVNTEAFF. CDR3 coding DNA: TGTGCCAGCAGCCAAGGTGCGGTGAACACTGAAGCTTTCTTT.

This clone was found a few times. The chain uses TRBV19 and TRBJ2-1; 9 nucleotides agree with TRBD2. The V segment lost 6 bases and the J segment 8 bases; nucleotides outside the gene matches: 14. CDR3 length equals 16 residues. Germline V gives CDR1 LNHDA, CDR2 SQIVND (reference sequence). This CDR3 reads CASRTLRRGGSDEQFF. CDR3 coding DNA: TGTGCCAGTAGAACTCTTCGGCGGGGGGGCAGCGATGAGCAGTTCTTC.

The CDR3 sequence is CASSPFGTTYEQYF. Here the CDR3 DNA reads TGTGCCAGCAGCCCCTTTGGGACAACCTACGAGCAGTACTTC. This sequence joins TRBV7-8 and TRBJ2-7; possible D gene TRBD1, 6 bases. The CDR3 extends over 14 amino acids. Germline-derived CDR1 and CDR2 are SGHVS and FQNEAQ. The V gene lost 5 bases and the J gene lost 2 bases, with 13 bases spanning the gap. Full variable domain (remainder filled in from reference TRBV7-8 and TRBJ2-7): GAGVSQSPRYKVAKRGQDVALRCDPISGHVSLFWYQQALGQGPEFLTYFQNEAQLDKSGLPSDRFFAERPEGSVSTLKIQRTQQEDSAVYLCASSPFGTTYEQYFGPGTRLTVT.